Sequencing of this T cell receptor beta chain was carried out in a study of shared clonotypes between healthy human individuals. Profiled with immunoSEQ multiplex PCR; TCRdb holds only in-frame clones, not every one. The sample gives almost 750,000 clones, about two thirds of which show up once; more than 1.5% is in the top ten. Trimming cost V 2 bases and J 1 base, with 9 bases left between them. The CDR3 is 15 amino acids. CDR1 and CDR2 from the germline V gene are MNHEY and SVGAGI. The sequence was collected from a woman aged 30 to 39 in good health. Material for sequencing was memory CD4+ T cells sorted from blood. Sample subset: CD45RA-negative fraction. J is TRBJ2-4 and V is TRBV6-5; no definite D call. CDR3 loop: CASSYAVSAKNIQYF. The CDR3 nucleotides are TGTGCCAGCAGTTACGCGGTTTCGGCCAAAAACATTCAGTACTTC.